These 25 T cell receptor beta chains were sequenced from one sample in a study of molecular identifiers for immune sequencing clone quantification listed by TCRdb under 2018. The library was produced with PCR. The sample was run on a NextSeq 500. TCRdb redid the processing of the public reads, applying fastp at Q25 and MiXCR, and retained in-frame beta chains. Here each entry gathers all rows of one CDR3 protein and keeps the most common genes and DNA. Counted in this sample were about 500,000 distinct CDR3 sequences; about 25% of them appeared once. Roughly 0.79% of the sample goes to the ten largest clones. Sequenced: naive CD8+ T cells from blood, with Jurkat cell RNA spiked in. This specimen's cell subset or site label, interpreted: FACS-sorted CD8+CD4-CCR7+CD45RA+ naive T cells. The receptors were gathered from a human donor in good health. Some libraries in this study had Jurkat cell RNA spiked in.

This clonotype was detected a few times. The CDR3 bases are TGCGCCAGCAGCCACCAAAGACAGGGCTTATCAGATACGCAGTATTTT. Translated, it gives CASSHQRQGLSDTQYF. The V gene is TRBV4-1, the J gene TRBJ2-3; 7 bases are shared with TRBD1. The CDR3 is made up of 16 amino acids. The V and J ends lost 3 bases and 4 bases, in that order; junction bases with no gene match: 10. Per germline, CDR1 MGHRA and CDR2 YSYEKL.

This chain links TRBV21-1 with TRBJ1-6; TRBD1 was called by the table and not checked on the DNA. TRBV21-1 is given as a pseudogene. This CDR3 region has 21 residues. The CDR3 nucleotides are TGTGCCAGCAGCAAATGTAAACCGGGACAGGGTCCCCGCTCCTATAATTCACCCCTCCACTTT. As protein: CASSKCKPGQGPRSYNSPLHF.

At least ten counts were recorded for this clonotype. Written as DNA, the CDR3 is TGTGCCAGTAGTATCTCCTCTGGTCGCAGTGAGCAGTTCTTC. Residues: CASSISSGRSEQFF. The rearrangement joins TRBV19 to TRBJ2-1; D unclear. Looked up from germline, CDR1 is LNHDA and CDR2 is SQIVND (reference sequence). Trimming took off 3 bases at V and 9 bases at J, with 15 bases between the two ends. The CDR3 covers 14 residues.

This clonotype was observed a handful of times. The chain recombines TRBV27 with TRBJ2-5; D ambiguous. The germline CDR1 and CDR2 sequences are MNHEY and SMNVEV (reference sequence). Trimming pared 5 bases from V and 1 base from J, leaving 8 bases between. The CDR3 covers 13 residues. DNA of the CDR3: TGTGCCAGCAGTCGAACCACCCAAGAGACCCAGTACTTC. Protein: CASSRTTQETQYF.

Many counts were recorded for this clonotype. This chain uses TRBV13 with TRBJ2-7, with 8 bases fitting TRBD1. V dropped 5 bases and J dropped 3; count of bases not matched to a gene: 6. This CDR3 comprises 14 residues. Germline values: CDR1 PRHDT, CDR2 FYEKMQ (reference sequence). The CDR3 DNA is TGTGCCAGCAGCCGGACAGGGTACGGCTACGAGCAGTACTTC. Amino acid sequence: CASSRTGYGYEQYF.

V usage is TRBV12-5 and J usage is TRBJ2-1, with TRBD1 as a possible D gene (6 bases). The CDR3 is made up of 12 amino acids. Trimming removed 2 bases at V and 8 bases at J, with 7 bases between. Germline CDR1 reads LGHNT; CDR2 reads FRNRAP. CDR3 sequence: CASGLTGYEQFF. CDR3 DNA sequence: TGTGCTAGTGGTTTGACAGGGTATGAGCAGTTCTTC.

This clonotype came up many times. The gene calls are TRBV9 and TRBJ2-3, with 8 nucleotides matching TRBD2. Germline CDR1 and CDR2: SGDLS and YYNGEE. The CDR3 length is 18 residues. V lost 2 bases and J lost 0; bases outside the gene matches: 11. Here the CDR3 reads CASSVGSGNFGSTDTQYF. The CDR3 region has the DNA TGTGCCAGCAGCGTGGGTAGCGGGAATTTTGGAAGCACAGATACGCAGTATTTT.

This clonotype was seen only a few times. J is TRBJ2-3 and V is TRBV19; a possible D gene is TRBD1 (6 bases). This CDR3 is built from 16 residues. Between the trimmed V and J ends, which lost 5 bases and 1 base, there was a span of 16 bases. Looked up from germline, CDR1 is LNHDA and CDR2 is SQIVND (reference sequence). CDR3 coding DNA: TGTGCCAGTAGTCTTCGTGTGGGGGCCCGCACAGATACGCAGTATTTT. It yields the protein CASSLRVGARTDTQYF. Based on the CDR3 plus reference TRBV19 and TRBJ2-3, the full variable domain is DGGITQSPKYLFRKEGQNVTLSCEQNLNHDAMYWYRQDPGQGLRLIYYSQIVNDFQKGDIAEGYSVSREKKESFPLTVTSAQKNPTAFYLCASSLRVGARTDTQYFGPGTRLTVL.

This clonotype appeared once. The chain is built from TRBV4-3 and TRBJ2-5; the D is unclear. V was shortened by 0 bases and J by 7 bases, with 15 bases between the two germline ends. Germline CDR1 is LGHNA and CDR2 is YSLEER. The CDR3 length is 15 residues. The CDR3 sequence: CASSQDVQSPGTQYF. The DNA for the CDR3 is TGCGCCAGCAGCCAAGATGTGCAGAGCCCGGGGACCCAGTACTTC.

The chain links TRBV10-2 to TRBJ1-5; 7 positions agree with TRBD1. The CDR3 has 16 amino acids. V lost 6 bases and J lost 3; bases outside the gene matches: 11. Per germline, CDR1 WSHSY and CDR2 SAAADI. The CDR3 loop is CASRPAQTGPNQPQHF. In DNA, the CDR3 is TGCGCCAGCAGGCCAGCCCAGACAGGGCCCAATCAGCCCCAGCATTTT.

A word on this clonotype: The germline gene is not matched at one end of the junction; a read error may be the cause. CDR3 in amino acids: CASSGTEYSNPPQHF. The CDR3 DNA reads as TGTGCCAGCAGTGGGACAGAATATAGCAATCCGCCCCAGCATTTT. V gene TRBV2 combines with J gene TRBJ1-5; D may be TRBD1 (6 bases). This CDR3 has 15 residues. Germline CDR1 SNHLY, CDR2 FYNNEI.

The rearrangement links TRBV5-1 to TRBJ1-1; 9 positions match TRBD1. The CDR3 contains 16 residues. J gave up 0 bases and V 1 base, and 4 bases lay outside the gene matches. Germline-derived CDR1 and CDR2 are SGHRS and YFSETQ. The CDR3 nucleotides read TGCGCCAGCAGCTTGTTCGGGACAGGGCTGAACACTGAAGCTTTCTTT. This translates into CASSLFGTGLNTEAFF.

This clonotype was seen ten or more times. The chain has TRBV6-5 and TRBJ1-2; a possible D gene is TRBD1 (6 bases). The germline V gene encodes CDR1 MNHEY and CDR2 SVGAGI. V was clipped by 7 bases and J by 8 bases, with 17 bases between them. The CDR3 is 13 residues long. This chain's CDR3 is CASKWKGEPGYTF. CDR3 bases: TGTGCCAGCAAGTGGAAGGGGGAGCCCGGCTACACCTTC.

The V and J genes are TRBV28 and TRBJ1-5, with 10 bases lining up with TRBD1. Germline V gives CDR1 MDHEN, CDR2 SYDVKM. V was clipped by 6 bases and J by 6 bases; unmatched bases: 11. The CDR3 is 16 residues long. The CDR3 reads CASSRKTDRGGQPQHF. The CDR3 DNA reads TGTGCCAGCAGCCGAAAAACGGACAGGGGGGGTCAGCCCCAGCATTTT.

This clonotype was counted many times. This chain links TRBV4-2 with TRBJ1-1; D uncertain. CDR3 length: 13 residues. V was trimmed by 2 bases and J by 1 base, leaving 5 bases between them. Germline lookup yields CDR1 LGHNA and CDR2 YNFKEQ. CDR3 sequence (DNA): TGTGCCAGCAGCCAACGCAAGAACACTGAAGCTTTCTTT. This translates into CASSQRKNTEAFF.

This clonotype was counted at least ten times. The rearrangement joins TRBV30 to TRBJ2-1; D perhaps matches TRBD2 (5 bases). Trimming pared 3 bases from V and 8 bases from J, leaving 11 bases between. The CDR3 totals 12 residues. The germline CDR1 and CDR2 sequences are GTSNPN and SVGIG (reference sequence). CDR3 sequence (DNA): TGTGCCTGGAGACGTTCGGGGTATGAGCAGTTCTTC. Translating gives CAWRRSGYEQFF.

Turning to this clonotype: This clone may be a read error of a much larger clone one base away. A read error is likely, as this CDR3 ends without the conserved phenylalanine or tryptophan. The rearrangement joins TRBV7-9 to TRBJ1-5; 9 bases fit TRBD1. The length of the CDR3 is 15 residues. The V gene's germline CDR1 is SEHNR and CDR2 FQNEAQ (reference sequence). Trimming at V came to 5 bases and at J to 4 bases, leaving 6 bases not matched to a gene. The CDR3, as DNA: TGTGCCAGCAGCAGCGGGACAGGGTTTAATCAGCCCCAGCATTGT. It encodes CASSSGTGFNQPQHC.

This clonotype has only a few counts. The V gene is TRBV12-3 or TRBV12-4, the J gene TRBJ2-1; 8 nucleotides match TRBD2. The trim removed 3 bases at V and 2 bases at J, leaving 3 bases unmatched. CDR3 length: 15 residues. The chain's CDR3 is CASSLGSGAYNEQFF. In DNA, the CDR3 is TGTGCCAGCAGTTTGGGTAGCGGGGCCTACAATGAGCAGTTCTTC.

The chain links TRBV25-1 to TRBJ1-2; the match to TRBD1 covers 7 bases. Per germline, CDR1 MGHDK and CDR2 SYGVNS. The CDR3 runs to 16 residues. J was trimmed by 3 bases and V by 2 bases; bases with no gene match: 9. The DNA of the CDR3 is TGTGCCAGCAGTGAAAAAGGGGACAGCAACTACTATGGCTACACCTTC. Translated: CASSEKGDSNYYGYTF.

This chain uses TRBV12-3 or TRBV12-4 with TRBJ1-2; 9 bases align to TRBD1. V gave up 3 bases and J gave up 4 bases; unmatched junction bases: 6. This CDR3 region has 15 residues. The CDR3 loop reads CASSFGTGIAYGYTF. In DNA, the CDR3 is TGTGCCAGCAGTTTCGGGACAGGGATTGCCTATGGCTACACCTTC.

The chain uses TRBV10-3 and TRBJ1-6, with D possibly matching TRBD1 (5 bases). Germline V gene lookup returns CDR1 ENHRY and CDR2 SYGVKD. The CDR3 is 16 amino acids. V lost 7 bases and J 8 bases, leaving 21 bases between the germline ends. The DNA of the CDR3 is TGTGCCATCAAAAGGGATGACAGCAACAGTTATTCACCCCTCCACTTT. Amino acids: CAIKRDDSNSYSPLHF.

This clonotype showed up just once. V and J are TRBV20-1 and TRBJ2-1; TRBD2 aligns across 13 bases. CDR3 size: 16 residues. V was pared by 1 base and J by 5 bases, with 5 bases of the junction left unmatched. Germline V gene lookup returns CDR1 DFQATT and CDR2 SNEGSKA (reference sequence). DNA of the CDR3: TGCAGTGCTAGAGGGCTGGGACTAGCGGGGAACAATGAGCAGTTCTTC. This sequence encodes CSARGLGLAGNNEQFF.

On this clonotype: A much larger clonotype is one base distant, so this may be a read error. The chain uses TRBV4-2 and TRBJ2-3; D may be TRBD2 (6 bases). The germline V gene encodes CDR1 LGHNA and CDR2 YNFKEQ. This CDR3 spans 15 amino acids. CDR3 sequence: CASSHGGFSTDTHYF. CDR3 DNA sequence: TGTGCCAGCAGCCATGGAGGGTTTAGCACAGATACGCACTATTTT.

Comments on this clonotype: At one boundary the junction diverges from the germline segment, which might be a read error. The CDR3 DNA reads TGCAGTGCTCCGTTTTGGGCGGGAAGCACAAATACGCAGTATTTT. It codes for CSAPFWAGSTNTQYF. The chain is built from TRBV20-1 and TRBJ2-3; D possibly corresponds to TRBD2 (6 bases). The CDR3 consists of 15 residues. Germline V gene lookup returns CDR1 DFQATT and CDR2 SNEGSKA (reference sequence).

As concerns this clonotype: Sequence at one end of the junction differs from germline and may be a read error. The genes are TRBV28 and TRBJ1-5, with D perhaps matching TRBD1 (5 bases). CDR1 is MDHEN, CDR2 SYDVKM, per germline. The CDR3 runs 15 residues. The CDR3 loop is CASSLFRGADQPRHF. CDR3 in DNA: TGTGCCAGCAGTTTGTTTAGAGGGGCCGATCAGCCCCGGCATTTT.